These 30 T cell receptor beta chains came from one sample sequenced in a study of T cell clones after liver transplantation. Sequenced by immunoSEQ multiplex PCR; TCRdb stores in-frame clones only, minus some. The top ten clones hold roughly 31% of a sample with some 13,000 clones, roughly 74% of them seen once. Specimen: CD8+ T cells from blood, collected at the 22-month timepoint. These receptors came from a human patient who received a liver transplant. T cells may partly derive from the graft donor.

The genes are TRBV7-9 and TRBJ2-1, with 7 bases that match TRBD1. The germline V gene encodes CDR1 SEHNR and CDR2 FQNEAQ (reference sequence). Trimming cost V 4 bases and J 5 bases; bases outside gene matches: 2. The CDR3 contains 13 residues. CDR3 coding DNA: TGTGCCAGCAGCTACAGGGGCAACAATGAGCAGTTCTTC. Its protein product is CASSYRGNNEQFF.

V usage is TRBV6-5 and J usage is TRBJ2-7; 8 bases are a match to TRBD1. V shed 4 bases, J shed 3 bases, and the junction held 11 bases outside the gene matches. Germline assignment: CDR1 MNHEY and CDR2 SVGAGI. The CDR3 spans 16 residues. The CDR3 region is CASSSPLAGQGYEQYF. For the CDR3, the DNA is TGTGCCAGCAGTTCCCCCTTGGCAGGACAGGGCTACGAGCAGTACTTC.

This clone was seen a few times. The chain is built from TRBV9 and TRBJ2-3; D may be TRBD2 (6 bases). Germline lookup yields CDR1 SGDLS and CDR2 YYNGEE. The CDR3 is made up of 14 amino acids. V was cut by 3 bases and J by 5 bases, with 13 bases left in between. The CDR3 sequence is CASSDGTVIDTQYF. In DNA form, the CDR3 reads TGTGCCAGCAGCGACGGGACTGTGATAGATACGCAGTATTTT. Full variable domain (rest looked up from reference TRBV9 and TRBJ2-3): DSGVTQTPKHLITATGQRVTLRCSPRSGDLSVYWYQQSLDQGLQFLIQYYNGEERAKGNILERFSAQQFPDLHSELNLSSLELGDSALYFCASSDGTVIDTQYFGPGTRLTVL.

V and J are TRBV19 and TRBJ2-7; TRBD1 is a possible D gene (5 bases). Germline V gene sequence: CDR1 LNHDA, CDR2 SQIVND (reference sequence). Trimming cost V 5 bases and J 1 base, with 9 bases left between them. The length of the CDR3 is 13 residues. The CDR3 protein is CASSSTASYEQYF. The CDR3, as DNA: TGTGCCAGTAGTTCGACAGCGTCCTACGAGCAGTACTTC.

This chain uses TRBV5-1 with TRBJ2-7; possibly TRBD1 or TRBD2 for D (5 bases each). Germline loops: CDR1 SGHRS, CDR2 YFSETQ. V was cut by 5 bases and J by 4 bases, with 13 bases left in between. The CDR3 is 13 residues long. CDR3 coding DNA: TGCGCCAGCAGTTGGGGGTCCGCTTACGAGCAGTACTTC. Its translation: CASSWGSAYEQYF.

This clone is labeled as medium-sized. The V and J genes are TRBV27 and TRBJ2-1, with TRBD2 matching over 16 bases. Germline V lookup: CDR1 MNHEY, CDR2 SMNVEV (reference sequence). With 6 bases clipped from V and 8 bases from J, the junction kept 4 bases outside the gene matches. The CDR3 sequence is 15 residues long. The CDR3 protein is CASSLGLAGGYEQFF. Here the CDR3 DNA reads TGTGCCAGCAGCCTGGGACTAGCGGGAGGGTATGAGCAGTTCTTC.

This clone appeared a few times. V is TRBV10-1 and J is TRBJ1-1, with 8 nucleotides matching TRBD1. The CDR3 spans 13 residues. The V gene's germline CDR1 is WNHNN and CDR2 SYGVQD (reference sequence). Trimming took 2 bases from V and 11 from J; bases not matched to a gene: 7. The CDR3 DNA sequence: TGCGCCAGCAGTGAGGCAGGGGGCTTAGCGGCTTTCTTT. Its translation is CASSEAGGLAAFF.

CDR3: CASSEADGGGDTQYF. CDR3 nucleotides: TGTGCCAGCAGTGAAGCGGACGGGGGGGGAGATACGCAGTATTTT. The gene calls are TRBV6-1 and TRBJ2-3, with TRBD2 matching over 8 bases. Germline loops: CDR1 MNHNS, CDR2 SASEGT. CDR3 size: 15 residues. V lost 0 bases and J lost 5; bases outside the gene matches: 4.

At least ten counts were recorded for this clone. The rearrangement links TRBV10-3 to TRBJ2-7; D is unclear. The ends were cut back, 2 bases at V and 2 bases at J, with 7 bases in the middle. This CDR3 has 13 amino acids. Looked up from germline, CDR1 is ENHRY and CDR2 is SYGVKD. CDR3 nucleotide sequence: TGTGCCATCAGTGAGATGACGGCCTACGAGCAGTACTTC. Its protein is CAISEMTAYEQYF.

This rearrangement joins TRBV4-3 to TRBJ2-3; 7 nucleotides align to TRBD1. The CDR3 has 15 residues. Germline CDR1 reads LGHNA; CDR2 reads YSLEER. The J segment lost 0 bases and the V segment lost 2 bases, leaving 2 bases of the junction unmatched. The DNA of the CDR3 is TGCGCCAGCAGCCAATACAGGGGTAGCACAGATACGCAGTATTTT. This sequence encodes CASSQYRGSTDTQYF.

This clone was picked up one time. This sequence joins TRBV7-6 and TRBJ2-2; D may be TRBD2 (5 bases). V was shortened by 0 bases and J by 5 bases, with 13 bases between the two germline ends. From germline, CDR1 is SGHVS and CDR2 FNYEAQ. The CDR3 loop spans 16 amino acids. The CDR3 loop reads CASSLAERPGTGELFF. The DNA for the CDR3 is TGTGCCAGCAGCTTAGCGGAAAGGCCGGGGACCGGGGAGCTGTTTTTT.

V usage is TRBV27 and J usage is TRBJ2-1; D could derive from TRBD1 or TRBD2 (6 bases each). Germline lookup yields CDR1 MNHEY and CDR2 SMNVEV (reference sequence). V was shortened by 2 bases and J by 7 bases, with 15 bases between the two germline ends. This CDR3 comprises 15 residues. The CDR3 DNA follows: TGTGCCAGCAGTTTAAACGGAAAAGGGGGGAATGAGCAGTTCTTC. Translating gives CASSLNGKGGNEQFF.

The CDR3 nucleotides read TGCAGCGTTGGACACGGACTAGCGGGAGGTGATGAGCAGTTCTTC. Residues: CSVGHGLAGGDEQFF. The chain uses TRBV29-1 and TRBJ2-1; 14 bases fit TRBD2. With 4 bases clipped from V and 8 bases from J, the junction kept 7 bases outside the gene matches. Germline V gene data show CDR1 as SQVTM and CDR2 as ANQGSEA. This CDR3 contains 15 residues.

The chain employs TRBV4-3 and TRBJ1-4, with D possibly TRBD1 on 5 matching bases. The CDR3 runs 14 residues. Germline CDR1 reads LGHNA; CDR2 reads YSLEER. V was cut by 0 bases and J by 7 bases, with 9 bases left in between. The CDR3 region is CASSQEGRVEKLFF. In nucleotides, the CDR3 is TGCGCCAGCAGCCAAGAGGGCAGGGTTGAAAAACTGTTTTTT.

As concerns this clone: Sequence at one end of the junction differs from germline and may be a read error. The J gene is TRBJ1-1, the V gene TRBV7-9, with D uncertain. Germline CDR1 and CDR2: SEHNR and FQNEAQ (reference sequence). The CDR3 is made up of 10 amino acids. The CDR3 region has the DNA TGTGCCAGCAGCCGCGGTGGAGTCAGCTTT. Protein product: CASSRGGVSF.

The rearrangement links TRBV11-2 to TRBJ1-4; 7 nucleotides match TRBD1. The CDR3 spans 19 residues. Losses at the gene ends were 5 bases for V and 4 bases for J; bases not matched to a gene: 19. Germline CDR1 is SGHAT and CDR2 is FQNNGV. CDR3 residues: CASSTRGGQPENNNEKLFF. The CDR3, as DNA: TGTGCCAGCAGCACTAGGGGGGGACAGCCCGAAAATAATAATGAAAAACTGTTTTTT.

The CDR3, as DNA: TGCGCCAGCAGCCAAGCTCGGGAGAGCTCCTACAATGAGCAGTTCTTC. The encoded protein is CASSQARESSYNEQFF. This chain joins TRBV4-3 and TRBJ2-1; TRBD2 is a possible D gene (6 bases). The CDR3 is 16 amino acids. Germline V CDR1 and CDR2: LGHNA, YSLEER. V was pared by 1 base and J by 0 bases, with 10 bases between.

The rearrangement links TRBV9 to TRBJ2-4; 12 bases agree with TRBD2. This CDR3 region has 16 residues. V lost 4 bases to trimming and J lost 0 bases; unmatched junction nucleotides: 2. CDR1 and CDR2 from the germline V gene are SGDLS and YYNGEE. The CDR3 nucleotides are TGTGCCAGCAGCCCGGGACTAGCGGGAGCCAAAAACATTCAGTACTTC. Amino acid sequence: CASSPGLAGAKNIQYF.

The V and J genes are TRBV2 and TRBJ1-6, with a possible D match to TRBD1 (5 bases). Germline CDR1 is SNHLY and CDR2 is FYNNEI. Trimming cost V 4 bases and J 5 bases, with 6 bases left between them. CDR3 length equals 13 residues. For the CDR3, the DNA is TGTGCCAGCAGTGGGGGCGATAATTCACCCCTCCACTTT. Translated: CASSGGDNSPLHF.

This rearrangement joins TRBV6-6 to TRBJ2-1; tentatively, D is TRBD1 or TRBD2 (5 bases each). CDR3 length: 15 amino acids. Looked up from germline, CDR1 is MNHNY and CDR2 is SVGAGI (reference sequence). Trimming left V 2 bases short and J 5 bases short, with 13 bases between. CDR3 DNA: TGTGCCAGCAGTTACCTCTCCGGGGACGACAATGAGCAGTTCTTC. Its translation is CASSYLSGDDNEQFF.

This clone is medium-sized in the sample. The J gene is TRBJ2-1, the V gene TRBV6-5, with a weak D call TRBD2 (6 bases). The CDR3 covers 14 residues. The V end was cut by 5 bases, the J end by 8 bases, with 16 bases between. Germline CDR1 reads MNHEY; CDR2 reads SVGAGI. In nucleotides, the CDR3 is TGTGCCAGCAGTGAATGGGGGGAAAAGGATGAGCAGTTCTTC. This gives the protein CASSEWGEKDEQFF.

The chain couples TRBV7-8 to TRBJ1-3; weak D call: TRBD1 (5 bases). The germline gives CDR1 SGHVS, CDR2 FQNEAQ. The V and J ends lost 7 bases and 4 bases respectively, with 14 bases between them. This CDR3 is 14 amino acids long. CDR3 in DNA: TGTGCCAGCAACCAAGGGGTTGAGGGAAACACCATATATTTT. Protein sequence: CASNQGVEGNTIYF.

This chain uses TRBV9 with TRBJ2-7; D ambiguous. Germline CDR1 and CDR2: SGDLS and YYNGEE. The V and J ends lost 3 bases and 1 base respectively, with 8 bases between them. This CDR3 region has 13 residues. CDR3 sequence (DNA): TGTGCCAGCAGCGGCTCTGAGTCCTACGAGCAGTACTTC. Encoded protein: CASSGSESYEQYF.

This clone turned up a few times. The chain couples TRBV6-5 to TRBJ2-3; no clear D. Germline loops: CDR1 MNHEY, CDR2 SVGAGI. Trimming took off 5 bases at V and 0 bases at J, with 6 bases between the two ends. The CDR3 loop spans 13 amino acids. CDR3 DNA sequence: TGTGCCAGCAGTATCCAGAGCACAGATACGCAGTATTTT. Translating gives CASSIQSTDTQYF.

The CDR3 sequence is CASSLDRGSHSGEQYF. CDR3 nucleotide sequence: TGTGCCAGCAGCCTCGACAGGGGCTCCCATTCGGGGGAGCAGTACTTC. The chain recombines TRBV11-2 with TRBJ2-7; 8 bases align to TRBD1. The CDR3 runs to 16 residues. V lost 5 bases and J lost 7; bases outside the gene matches: 16. Germline CDR1 is SGHAT and CDR2 is FQNNGV.

The chain carries TRBV4-1 and TRBJ2-7; 10 bases are shared with TRBD2. Germline CDR1 MGHRA, CDR2 YSYEKL. The CDR3 is 14 residues long. V was pared by 4 bases and J by 2 bases, with 2 bases of the junction left unmatched. Here the CDR3 reads CASSLSGGAYEQYF. The CDR3 coding sequence is TGCGCCAGCAGCCTCAGCGGGGGGGCCTACGAGCAGTACTTC.

This sequence joins TRBV19 and TRBJ2-3, with D unresolved. The CDR3 is 16 amino acids. V lost 8 bases, J lost 0 bases, and 18 bases lay in between. Germline assignment: CDR1 LNHDA and CDR2 SQIVND (reference sequence). CDR3 nucleotide sequence: TGTGCCAGTCACAGCCGCACCTTCTCTAGCACAGATACGCAGTATTTT. Its translation is CASHSRTFSSTDTQYF.

The chain joins TRBV29-1 to TRBJ2-3; 13 nucleotides match TRBD2. The CDR3 is made up of 13 amino acids. The germline gives CDR1 SQVTM, CDR2 ANQGSEA. The CDR3 reads CTGLAGPTDTQYF. The CDR3 DNA follows: TGCACGGGACTAGCGGGACCCACAGATACGCAGTATTTT.

This clone was recorded at least ten times. The CDR3 DNA sequence: TGTGCCAGCAGCTTATCTCCAGGGAACTATGGCTACACCTTC. Protein product: CASSLSPGNYGYTF. The chain recombines TRBV7-2 with TRBJ1-2, with a possible D match to TRBD1 (5 bases). The ends were cut back, 2 bases at V and 2 bases at J, with 9 bases in the middle. The CDR3 contains 14 residues. Looked up from germline, CDR1 is SGHTA and CDR2 is FQGNSA.

On this clone itself: A far larger clone is only one base removed, so a read error is likely. The V call is TRBV11-2, the J call TRBJ2-2, with D hard to call. Trimming pared 4 bases from V and 5 bases from J, leaving 5 bases between. The CDR3 sequence is 12 residues long. Germline CDR1 reads SGHAT; CDR2 reads FQNNGV. The CDR3 DNA reads TGTGCCAGCAGCTCGGAGACCGGGGAGCTGTTTTTT. This codes for CASSSETGELFF.